Presented here are 19 T cell receptor beta chains from one specimen sequenced in a study of blood T cell repertoires in COVID-19 (TCRdb year 2020). Receptor amplification or capture employed the immunoSEQ multiplex PCR assay. TCRdb took over this immuneACCESS table, retaining in-frame rearrangements with V and J assigned. Such tables are incomplete; in checked studies, under half of the missing clones stem from an unresolved V gene, and the remainder is unexplained. The sample has over 150,000 clones on record, approximately 84% of them singletons. 6.5% to 8.5% of the sample is in the top ten clones. The sequenced material came from peripheral blood. These receptors were obtained from a human donor in a cohort sampled during active COVID-19.

This clone was recorded once. This sequence joins TRBV7-9 and TRBJ2-1; TRBD1 matches at 9 bases. The V and J ends lost 2 bases and 7 bases, in that order; junction bases with no gene match: 3. Germline CDR1 is SEHNR and CDR2 is FQNEAQ (reference sequence). This CDR3 is built from 14 residues. CDR3 loop: CASSLPTGGNEQFF. The CDR3 DNA follows: TGTGCCAGCAGCTTACCGACAGGGGGGAATGAGCAGTTCTTC. Using reference TRBV7-9 and TRBJ2-1 for the parts outside the CDR3, the full variable domain is DTGVSQNPRHKITKRGQNVTFRCDPISEHNRLYWYRQTLGQGPEFLTYFQNEAQLEKSRLLSDRFSAERPKGSFSTLEIQRTEQGDSAMYLCASSLPTGGNEQFFGPGTRLTVL.

V and J are TRBV27 and TRBJ2-1; 10 bases agree with TRBD1. In germline, CDR1 is MNHEY, CDR2 SMNVEV (reference sequence). The CDR3 sequence is 15 residues long. J was trimmed by 2 bases and V by 3 bases; bases with no gene match: 1. CDR3 sequence: CASSLGTGAYNEQFF. The CDR3 bases are TGTGCCAGCAGTTTGGGGACAGGGGCCTACAATGAGCAGTTCTTC.

The J gene is TRBJ2-5, the V gene TRBV4-1; 8 nucleotides agree with TRBD2. This CDR3 has 16 amino acids. With V trimmed by 3 bases and J by 4 bases, 10 bases remained unmatched. Germline-derived CDR1 and CDR2 are MGHRA and YSYEKL. This CDR3 reads CASSHQNGGEGETQYF. The CDR3 coding sequence is TGCGCCAGCAGCCATCAAAACGGGGGGGAGGGAGAGACCCAGTACTTC.

The chain has TRBV7-2 and TRBJ2-7; a possible D gene is TRBD1 (6 bases). Germline V lookup: CDR1 SGHTA, CDR2 FQGNSA. V was trimmed by 1 base and J by 5 bases, leaving 15 bases between them. The CDR3 consists of 15 residues. The CDR3 region is CASSLGGRIRDEQYF. The CDR3 coding sequence is TGTGCCAGCAGCTTAGGGGGGCGTATACGCGACGAGCAGTACTTC. Full variable domain (outside the CDR3, taken from reference TRBV7-2 and TRBJ2-7): GAGVSQSPSNKVTEKGKDVELRCDPISGHTALYWYRQSLGQGLEFLIYFQGNSAPDKSGLPSDRFSAERTGGSVSTLTIQRTQQEDSAVYLCASSLGGRIRDEQYFGPGTRLTVT.

This clone has just a few counts. The chain links TRBV5-1 to TRBJ1-4; TRBD1 matches 7 bases. From germline, CDR1 is SGHRS and CDR2 YFSETQ. This CDR3 comprises 15 residues. Germline trimming cut 0 bases from V and 3 bases from J; bases unmatched to any gene: 2. The CDR3 DNA follows: TGCGCCAGCAGCTTGGACAGGGGCCCTAATGAAAAACTGTTTTTT. This codes for CASSLDRGPNEKLFF.

This clone was seen a handful of times. The chain links TRBV7-8 to TRBJ2-2; D is possibly TRBD1 (5 bases). The V gene's germline CDR1 is SGHVS and CDR2 FQNEAQ. This CDR3 region has 14 residues. V gave up 3 bases and J gave up 0 bases, with 5 bases separating them. CDR3 nucleotide sequence: TGTGCCAGCAGCTTGACAGCGAACACCGGGGAGCTGTTTTTT. This encodes CASSLTANTGELFF.

The chain uses TRBV7-3 and TRBJ1-2, with 9 nucleotides matching TRBD1. CDR1 and CDR2 (germline): SGHTA, FQGTGA. This CDR3 spans 15 amino acids. Trimming at V came to 5 bases and at J to 8 bases, leaving 12 bases not matched to a gene. CDR3 sequence (DNA): TGTGCCAGCAGCCAATCCGGACAGGGGATAGGGGGCTACACCTTC. Translation: CASSQSGQGIGGYTF.

This chain uses TRBV10-2 with TRBJ2-7; weak D call: TRBD1 (6 bases). Trimming cost V 6 bases and J 7 bases, with 13 bases left between them. Per germline, CDR1 WSHSY and CDR2 SAAADI. This CDR3 has 12 residues. CDR3 protein: CASRDRPGEQYF. CDR3 nucleotides: TGCGCCAGCAGAGACAGGCCGGGAGAGCAGTACTTC.

The CDR3 region is CASSVGSSNQPQHF. The CDR3 region has the DNA TGTGCCAGCAGTGTGGGCAGTAGCAATCAGCCCCAGCATTTT. The rearrangement joins TRBV2 to TRBJ1-5; D remains ambiguous. Germline assignment: CDR1 SNHLY and CDR2 FYNNEI. CDR3 length equals 14 residues. V was clipped by 4 bases and J by 0 bases, with 7 bases between them.

The chain joins TRBV7-2 to TRBJ2-1, with 7 bases lining up with TRBD2. V gave up 1 base and J gave up 4 bases; unmatched junction bases: 4. CDR1 is SGHTA, CDR2 FQGNSA, per germline. The CDR3 has 15 amino acids. DNA for the CDR3: TGTGCCAGCAGCTTAGATGCGGGGGTATACAATGAGCAGTTCTTC. Protein sequence: CASSLDAGVYNEQFF.

The chain recombines TRBV5-6 with TRBJ2-1, with 9 bases that match TRBD1. The V gene's germline CDR1 is SGHDT and CDR2 YYEEEE. CDR3 length: 15 residues. Germline trimming cut 2 bases from V and 5 bases from J; bases unmatched to any gene: 5. For the CDR3, the DNA is TGTGCCAGCAGCTTCCGGGACAGGGTCAACAATGAGCAGTTCTTC. It specifies CASSFRDRVNNEQFF.

The V and J genes are TRBV27 and TRBJ1-2; 11 bases agree with TRBD1. Germline assignment: CDR1 MNHEY and CDR2 SMNVEV (reference sequence). CDR3 size: 18 residues. V was pared by 2 bases and J by 2 bases, with 10 bases of the junction left unmatched. The CDR3 loop is CASSLGRGTGGQNYGYTF. In DNA form, the CDR3 reads TGTGCCAGCAGTTTAGGAAGGGGGACAGGGGGACAAAACTATGGCTACACCTTC.

This chain connects TRBV27 to TRBJ1-3, with 9 bases lining up with TRBD1. Germline V lookup: CDR1 MNHEY, CDR2 SMNVEV (reference sequence). Trimming took 8 bases from V and 4 from J; bases not matched to a gene: 6. The CDR3 has 14 amino acids. CDR3 sequence: CASWDRALGNTIYF. CDR3 nucleotide sequence: TGTGCCAGCTGGGACAGGGCGTTAGGAAACACCATATATTTT.

The chain carries TRBV7-2 and TRBJ1-1, with D possibly TRBD1 on 6 matching bases. Germline CDR1 SGHTA, CDR2 FQGNSA. CDR3 size: 15 residues. V was cut by 3 bases and J by 1 base, with 12 bases left in between. The CDR3 sequence: CASSFAGQPNTEAFF. Here the CDR3 DNA reads TGTGCCAGCAGCTTCGCTGGACAGCCGAACACTGAAGCTTTCTTT. Full variable domain (missing parts from reference TRBV7-2 and TRBJ1-1): GAGVSQSPSNKVTEKGKDVELRCDPISGHTALYWYRQSLGQGLEFLIYFQGNSAPDKSGLPSDRFSAERTGGSVSTLTIQRTQQEDSAVYLCASSFAGQPNTEAFFGQGTRLTVV.

The sample holds a few counts of this clone. The chain couples TRBV6-6 to TRBJ1-1; 9 bases map to TRBD1. V was pared by 5 bases and J by 7 bases, with 5 bases of the junction left unmatched. CDR1 and CDR2 (germline): MNHNY, SVGAGI (reference sequence). The CDR3 loop spans 13 amino acids. CDR3 sequence: CASSQTTGGEAFF. The CDR3 DNA reads as TGTGCCAGCAGTCAAACGACAGGGGGTGAAGCTTTCTTT.

The V and J genes are TRBV20-1 and TRBJ1-2; the D is unclear. This CDR3 comprises 11 residues. Trimming took 8 bases from V and 0 from J, leaving 7 bases between them. Germline V gene data show CDR1 as DFQATT and CDR2 as SNEGSKA (reference sequence). This CDR3 reads CSRRANYGYTF. The CDR3 nucleotides are TGCAGTCGGAGAGCTAACTATGGCTACACCTTC.

V gene TRBV4-1 combines with J gene TRBJ1-3; tentatively, D is TRBD1 (5 bases). With 1 base removed from V and 0 bases from J, the gap between germline ends came to 10 bases. From germline, CDR1 is MGHRA and CDR2 YSYEKL. The CDR3 length is 16 residues. The CDR3 sequence: CASSQASGNSGNTIYF. In DNA form, the CDR3 reads TGCGCCAGCAGCCAAGCCTCAGGGAACTCTGGAAACACCATATATTTT.

The chain combines TRBV11-2 with TRBJ2-7; the D gene is possibly TRBD2 (7 bases). The germline V gene has CDR1 SGHAT and CDR2 FQNNGV. The CDR3 covers 15 residues. V was cut by 4 bases and J by 0 bases, with 13 bases left in between. CDR3 sequence (DNA): TGTGCCAGCAGCTGGGGGCGGGACTACTCCTACGAGCAGTACTTC. It translates to CASSWGRDYSYEQYF.

The CDR3 protein is CASIDTRHEQYF. The CDR3, as DNA: TGTGCCAGCATTGACACACGGCACGAGCAGTACTTC. The V and J genes are TRBV28 and TRBJ2-7, with D hard to call. The CDR3 loop spans 12 amino acids. The V end lost 7 bases, the J end lost 5 bases, and 12 bases lay between the germline ends. The germline V gene has CDR1 MDHEN and CDR2 SYDVKM. The whole variable domain, filled in from reference TRBV28 and TRBJ2-7, reads DVKVTQSSRYLVKRTGEKVFLECVQDMDHENMFWYRQDPGLGLRLIYFSYDVKMKEKGDIPEGYSVSREKKERFSLILESASTNQTSMYLCASIDTRHEQYFGPGTRLTVT.